This TCR beta chain comes out of a study of blood T cell repertoires in COVID-19. Clones were read by immunoSEQ multiplex PCR, and TCRdb kept only the in-frame ones, dropping some. The sample records roughly 340,000 clones, approximately 90% being singletons. In the case of this clone: This specimen includes other DNA sequences encoding the same CDR3.

The sample consisted of peripheral blood. This TCR came from a woman aged 18-29 years who had recovered from COVID-19.

The CDR3 DNA reads as TGTGCCAGCAGCCCGAGGACAGGGGCTAATTCACCCCTCCACTTT. Encoded protein: CASSPRTGANSPLHF. The rearrangement links TRBV7-2 to TRBJ1-6; 9 nucleotides match TRBD1. There are 15 residues in the CDR3. J gave up 6 bases and V 5 bases, and 5 bases lay outside the gene matches. The germline V gene encodes CDR1 SGHTA and CDR2 FQGNSA.